This TCR beta chain was observed in a study of cytomegalovirus exposure and HLA in healthy donors. Study context: There were around 100 million unique TCR beta sequences, drawn from 150 million to 200 million T cells, in an earlier analysis. The study, taken as a whole, reports: There were a few CMV-associated chains whose specificity for CMV antigens was confirmed in vitro. The number of N-insertions in an Asian-associated ancestry cluster was reportedly below the roughly 670-donor mean in a later analysis.

Regarding this clone: Its cognate antigen is unknown.

In the PCR, 60 Vbeta and 13 Jbeta primers were used. Profiling relied on immunoSEQ multiplex PCR, and the TCRdb table lists in-frame clones only, not all of them. Of about 140,000 clones listed, about 84% were seen once; the top ten hold about 2.2%. Looked up from germline, CDR1 is MDHEN and CDR2 is SYDVKM. Trimming took off 6 bases at V and 7 bases at J, with 13 bases between the two ends. The CDR3 is made up of 14 amino acids. The source of this sequence is a man aged 50-60 years in good health and CMV-seronegative. This chain connects TRBV28 to TRBJ1-6; perhaps TRBD1 as D (6 bases). What was sequenced was PBMCs. CDR3 DNA: TGTGCCAGCAGCCCCAGGGGTTGGAATTCACCCCTCCACTTT. It encodes CASSPRGWNSPLHF.